The clone carrying this TCR beta chain turned up a few times. This entry comes from a study of neurological immune-mediated disorders. Per germline, CDR1 DFQATT and CDR2 SNEGSKA (reference sequence). The CDR3 consists of 13 residues. Trimming shortened V by 3 bases and J by 4 bases, and 12 bases separated the two germline ends. The method for making cDNA was 5'RACE, and it used 10-nucleotide random UMIs. In TCRdb, the 5' RACE reads were re-called with MiXCR into one record per CDR3 protein. The sample yields under 130,000 distinct CDR3 sequences, 9.5% to 14% seen once. This sample's time point: longitudinal time-point 3. Unsorted libraries were generated from 2 million PBMCs. These cells had been stored in RNAlater at -80 C.

The rearrangement uses TRBV20-1 and TRBJ2-5, with D perhaps matching TRBD2 (5 bases). Sequences were obtained from PBMCs. This TCR was sampled from a female donor with HTLV-1-associated myelopathy (HAM/TSP). CDR3 residues: CSASQILGETQYF. For the CDR3, the DNA is TGCAGTGCTAGCCAGATACTAGGAGAGACCCAGTACTTC.